This TCR beta chain derives from a study of technical replicates of blood from four donors. V trimming: 4 bases; J trimming: 4 bases; junction bases outside the gene matches: 5. Germline lookup yields CDR1 SNHLY and CDR2 FYNNEI. This CDR3 comprises 15 residues. Method: immunoSEQ multiplex PCR; TCRdb's copy keeps in-frame clones and lacks some. The profile covers under 65,000 clones, with more than 85% appearing a single time and around 3.6% taken by the ten largest. This clonotype was obtained from a human donor in good health. Some clones in this sample may be carry-over from other donors' samples. The chain carries TRBV2 and TRBJ2-7; TRBD2 matches at 12 bases. The specimen was PBMCs. CDR3 residues: CASSATSGRRYEQYF. In DNA, the CDR3 is TGTGCCAGCAGTGCGACTAGCGGGAGAAGGTACGAGCAGTACTTC.